This T cell receptor (beta chain) appears in the sequencing data of a study of cytomegalovirus exposure and HLA in healthy donors. Study-level points and caveats: The investigators catalogued 150 to 200 TCR beta chains as cytomegalovirus-associated. In a later analysis, the majority of CMV-associated beta chains seemingly showed HLA restriction.

Use of 60 Vbeta and 13 Jbeta primers characterized the PCR. Per the original data handling: Among the unique TCR beta chains that a later analysis counted, some 73 million in all, roughly 11 million were shared. Generated by immunoSEQ multiplex PCR, the TCRdb table keeps only in-frame clones and is missing some. V and J calls and clone size are copied from that table; D and trimming were computed from the DNA. This sample yields 100,000 to 150,000 clones, of which 75% to 85% are seen a single time; 9% to 9.5% belongs to the top ten. In regard to this clone: Its antigen is unknown.

The CDR3 contains 16 residues. Trimming removed 6 bases at V and 4 bases at J, with 16 bases between. Germline V gene lookup returns CDR1 SGHTA and CDR2 FQGTGA. The specimen sequenced was PBMCs. J is TRBJ2-6 and V is TRBV7-3; D is unclear. The TCR originated in a woman between 45 and 65 years old in good health and CMV-seropositive. CDR3 sequence reads: CASRIGPPSGANVLTF. The DNA for the CDR3 is TGTGCCAGCAGGATTGGGCCACCTTCCGGGGCCAACGTCCTGACTTTC. The whole variable domain, remainder taken from reference TRBV7-3 and TRBJ2-6, is GAGVSQTPSNKVTEKGKYVELRCDPISGHTALYWYRQSLGQGPEFLIYFQGTGAADDSGLPNDRFFAVRPEGSVSTLKIQRTERGDSAVYLCASRIGPPSGANVLTFGAGSRLTVL.